This record concerns one TCR beta chain sequence. No antigen is known for it. The repertoire was sequenced with immunoSEQ multiplex PCR; TCRdb's copy has only in-frame clones and lacks some. The table lists 170,000 or so clones, 90% of them singletons. These data come from a study of T cell responses to AZD1222 COVID-19 vaccine. The study, taken as a whole, reports: Vaccine-associated CD4 TCRs spanned spike, dominant at 160-218 and 743-854. Clonal diversity may have been underestimated in mostly white British donors.

V gave up 3 bases and J gave up 6 bases, with 11 bases separating them. The CDR3 sequence is 14 residues long. Germline CDR1 and CDR2: LGHNA and YSLEER. The TCR sequence derives from an adult in good health. Sequenced here: peripheral blood, sampled on day 0 of AZD1222 vaccination. The gene calls are TRBV4-3 and TRBJ2-2; a weak D match, TRBD1 (5 bases). CDR3 residues: CASSHFSRAGELFF. The CDR3 nucleotides are TGCGCCAGCAGCCACTTCTCCAGGGCCGGGGAGCTGTTTTTT.